This T cell receptor beta chain was retrieved from a study of cytomegalovirus exposure and HLA in healthy donors. Study-wide results and limits: When the data were analyzed later, several of the most significant clusters appeared to be linked to common viral pathogens.

60 Vbeta and 13 Jbeta primers were used in PCR. Profiled with immunoSEQ multiplex PCR; TCRdb holds only in-frame clones, not every one. Here the sample spans about 260,000 clones, around two thirds being singletons. Trimming shortened V by 6 bases and J by 0 bases, and 11 bases separated the two germline ends. The CDR3 has 15 residues. Germline V lookup: CDR1 SGHDN, CDR2 FVKESK. This clone was seen a handful of times. Its matching antigen is unknown. Sequencing was done on a sample of PBMCs. The TCR comes from a female donor in good health and CMV-seronegative. The chain has TRBV14 and TRBJ1-4; D gene uncertain. CDR3 loop: CASSSLRPTNEKLFF. The DNA for the CDR3 is TGTGCCAGCAGTAGCTTAAGACCAACTAATGAAAAACTGTTTTTT. Complete variable domain (other parts from reference TRBV14 and TRBJ1-4): EAGVTQFPSHSVIEKGQTVTLRCDPISGHDNLYWYRRVMGKEIKFLLHFVKESKQDESGMPNNRFLAERTGGTYSTLKVQPAELEDSGVYFCASSSLRPTNEKLFFGSGTQLSVL.